The 5 T cell receptor beta chains listed next were all sequenced from one sample in a study of cytomegalovirus exposure and HLA in healthy donors. Some clones are missing from TCRdb's copy, which holds only in-frame ones; the method was immunoSEQ multiplex PCR. In the table there are 150,000 to 200,000 clones, about 86% of which are singletons. Material for sequencing was PBMCs. Source of these receptors: a woman aged 25 to 39 in good health and CMV-seronegative.

V is TRBV11-1 and J is TRBJ2-1; 7 bases fit TRBD2. Germline CDR1 and CDR2: SGHAT and FQDESV (reference sequence). V dropped 1 base and J dropped 10; count of bases not matched to a gene: 4. The CDR3 sequence is 13 residues long. The CDR3 here is CASSLDSGWEQFF. In DNA, the CDR3 is TGTGCCAGCAGCTTAGATAGCGGGTGGGAGCAGTTCTTC.

This sequence joins TRBV28 and TRBJ2-7; 8 bases fit TRBD2. J lost 4 bases, V lost 4 bases, and 9 bases had no gene match. Germline V lookup: CDR1 MDHEN, CDR2 SYDVKM. CDR3 size: 15 residues. The CDR3, as DNA: TGTGCCAGCAGTTCCCCCGGGACTAGTTTATACGAGCAGTACTTC. It translates to CASSSPGTSLYEQYF.

CDR3 loop: CASSPGTGSITDTQYF. The DNA for the CDR3 is TGTGCCAGCTCACCGGGGACAGGGTCTATCACAGATACGCAGTATTTT. This rearrangement joins TRBV18 to TRBJ2-3, with 9 bases matching TRBD1. There are 16 residues in the CDR3. V lost 3 bases and J lost 2; bases outside the gene matches: 6. Germline V gene lookup returns CDR1 KGHSH and CDR2 LQKENI.

This clone appeared once. The chain links TRBV29-1 to TRBJ2-5, with 12 bases aligning to TRBD1. The CDR3 contains 14 residues. The trim removed 4 bases at V and 6 bases at J, leaving 6 bases unmatched. The germline gives CDR1 SQVTM, CDR2 ANQGSEA. The chain's CDR3 is CSVGDRGLEKTQYF. The DNA of the CDR3 is TGCAGCGTTGGGGACAGGGGGCTCGAAAAGACCCAGTACTTC.

V usage is TRBV30 and J usage is TRBJ1-1, with TRBD1 matching over 9 bases. The CDR3 is 14 amino acids. Per the germline V gene, CDR1 is GTSNPN and CDR2 is SVGIG (reference sequence). V shed 2 bases and J 3 bases; nucleotides not matched to a gene: 4. CDR3 DNA sequence: TGTGCCTGGAGTAAGCGGACAGGGGACACTGAAGCTTTCTTT. This gives the protein CAWSKRTGDTEAFF.